This is a list of T cell receptor beta chains from one sample in a study of shared clonotypes between healthy human individuals. The table came from immunoSEQ multiplex PCR; TCRdb's copy has only in-frame clones and leaves some out. The table shows around 2.1 million clones, with approximately 94% occurring only once. The sequenced sample consisted of naive CD4+ T cells sorted from blood. These receptors came from a man aged 18 to 29 in good health. CDR3s include the opening cysteine and the closing phenylalanine or tryptophan. A D gene is named only where the DNA matches it firmly. Clone size is stated in some rows and not others, as once, few, many or a class when expanded.

TRBV19	TRBJ2-2	once	TRBD1	TGTGCCAGTAGTACGACGGGACAGATCACCGGGGAGCTGTTTTTT	CASSTTGQITGELFF
TRBV9	TRBJ1-4	NA	NA	TGTGCCAGCAGCGTAGAGGCAACTAATGAAAAACTGTTTTTT	CASSVEATNEKLFF
TRBV10-3	TRBJ1-1	NA	NA	TGTGCCATCAGTGAGTTCCGGGCCCGGACTGAAGCTTTCTTT	CAISEFRARTEAFF
TRBV6-5	TRBJ2-7	NA	TRBD2	TGTGCCAGCAGTTACTCCCCGACTAGCAGTTCCTACGAGCAGTACTTC	CASSYSPTSSSYEQYF
TRBV6-5	TRBJ2-7	NA	NA	TGTGCCAGCAGTTACTCGAGCAGGGAATTCTACGAGCAGTACTTC	CASSYSSREFYEQYF
TRBV10-3	TRBJ1-5	NA	NA	TGTGCCATCAGTGAGGGGGAGATCCATCAGCCCCAGCATTTT	CAISEGEIHQPQHF
TRBV10-3	TRBJ2-2	few	NA	TGTGCCATCAGCGACCCCGGGGAGCTGTTTTTT	CAISDPGELFF
TRBV7-9	TRBJ2-1	NA	NA	TGTGCCAGCAGCTCAGGATCCTACAATGAGCAGTTCTTC	CASSSGSYNEQFF
TRBV6-5	TRBJ2-7	NA	NA	TGTGCCAGCAGTTACTCAGCGACAAACTACGAGCAGTACTTC	CASSYSATNYEQYF
TRBV19	TRBJ1-4	NA	NA	TGTGCCAGTAGTATCCGGCAGGGTGATGAAAAACTGTTTTTT	CASSIRQGDEKLFF
TRBV27	TRBJ2-7	NA	NA	TGTGCCAGCAGTTTCAAGGGCTCCGGTAACCACTCCTCCTACGAGCAGTACTTC	CASSFKGSGNHSSYEQYF
TRBV18	TRBJ2-7	NA	NA	TGTGCCAGCTCACCCCGCGCAGGGGCCTACGAGCAGTACTTC	CASSPRAGAYEQYF
TRBV30	TRBJ1-1	NA	NA	TGTGCCTGGGATCACGGACAAAACACTGAAGCTTTCTTT	CAWDHGQNTEAFF
TRBV19	TRBJ1-6	NA	NA	TGTGCCAGTAGTGCCGTCAAGGGACCCCTCCACTTT	CASSAVKGPLHF
TRBV7-7	TRBJ1-3	once	NA	TGTGCTAGCAGCTTAGATCTGAGTTGGTATATTACTGGAAACACCATATATTTT	CASSLDLSWYITGNTIYF
TRBV10-3	TRBJ2-1	NA	TRBD2	TGTGCCATCAGTGAGGAGCGGGGGAGCTCCTACAATGAGCAGTTCTTC	CAISEERGSSYNEQFF
TRBV11-2	TRBJ2-3	NA	NA	TGTGCCACCTCCCGGCTGGACTACACAGATACGCAGTATTTT	CATSRLDYTDTQYF
TRBV2	TRBJ1-1	few	NA	TGTGCCAGCACGATCATGAACACTGAAGCTTTCTTT	CASTIMNTEAFF
TRBV10-3	TRBJ1-1	NA	TRBD1	TGTGCCATCAGAGGGACAGAGATGAACACTGAAGCTTTCTTT	CAIRGTEMNTEAFF
TRBV30	TRBJ1-5	NA	TRBD1	TGTGCCTGGAACGAGGCAGGGGGTAGCAATCAGCCCCAGCATTTT	CAWNEAGGSNQPQHF
TRBV5-1	TRBJ2-1	once	TRBD1	TGCGCCAGCAGCTTGGAATCGGACAGGCCTTACAATGAGCAGTTCTTC	CASSLESDRPYNEQFF
TRBV6-1	TRBJ1-2	NA	TRBD1	TGTGCCAGCAGTGGGACCCGGGACAGGGGAAGCTATAACTATGGCTACACCTTC	CASSGTRDRGSYNYGYTF
TRBV28	TRBJ1-5	NA	TRBD1	TGTGCCAGCAGTTTAGACAGGGATAGGGGCAATCAGCCCCAGCATTTT	CASSLDRDRGNQPQHF
TRBV7-2	TRBJ1-2	NA	TRBD1	TGTGCCAGCAGCTTAGCGTCGCAGGGGGGCTATGGCTACACCTTC	CASSLASQGGYGYTF
TRBV5-1	TRBJ2-1	NA	TRBD2	TGCGCCAGCAGCAATCCGGGGGGGAGTGAGCAGTTCTTC	CASSNPGGSEQFF
TRBV6-1	TRBJ2-7	NA	TRBD1	TGTGCCAGCCTAGACAGGGGATCCTACGAGCAGTACTTC	CASLDRGSYEQYF